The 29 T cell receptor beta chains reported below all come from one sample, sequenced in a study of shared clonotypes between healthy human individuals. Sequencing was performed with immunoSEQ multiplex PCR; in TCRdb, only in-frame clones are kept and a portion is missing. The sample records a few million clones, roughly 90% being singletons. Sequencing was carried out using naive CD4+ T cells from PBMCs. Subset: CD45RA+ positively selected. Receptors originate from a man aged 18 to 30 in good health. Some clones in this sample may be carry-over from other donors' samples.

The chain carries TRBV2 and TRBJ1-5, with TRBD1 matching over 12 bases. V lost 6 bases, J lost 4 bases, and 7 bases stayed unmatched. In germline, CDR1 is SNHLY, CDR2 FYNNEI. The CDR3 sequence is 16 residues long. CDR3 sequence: CASSGDRGRGNQPQHF. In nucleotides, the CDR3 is TGTGCCAGCAGCGGGGACAGGGGGCGCGGAAATCAGCCCCAGCATTTT.

This CDR3 is CASSVGRDSQRDYGYTF. CDR3 nucleotide sequence: TGTGCCAGCAGCGTCGGAAGGGACAGCCAAAGGGACTATGGCTACACCTTC. V usage is TRBV9 and J usage is TRBJ1-2, with TRBD1 identical over 7 bases. This CDR3 is 17 amino acids long. V lost 2 bases and J lost 3; bases outside the gene matches: 13. The germline V gene encodes CDR1 SGDLS and CDR2 YYNGEE.

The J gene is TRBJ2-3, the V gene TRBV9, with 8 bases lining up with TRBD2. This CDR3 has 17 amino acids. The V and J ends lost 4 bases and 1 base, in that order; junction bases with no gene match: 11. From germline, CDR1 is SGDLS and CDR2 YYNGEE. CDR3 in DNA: TGTGCCAGCAGCACCCGAAAAGGGACTAGGGGCACAGATACGCAGTATTTT. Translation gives CASSTRKGTRGTDTQYF.

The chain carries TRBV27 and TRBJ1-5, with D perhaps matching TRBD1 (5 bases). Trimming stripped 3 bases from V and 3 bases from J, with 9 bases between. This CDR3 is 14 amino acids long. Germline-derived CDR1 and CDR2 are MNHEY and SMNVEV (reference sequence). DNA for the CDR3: TGTGCCAGCAGTTTTCGACAGCACAATCAGCCCCAGCATTTT. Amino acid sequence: CASSFRQHNQPQHF.

In DNA form, the CDR3 reads TGTGCCAGCAGCGTCGGGACAGATACGCAGTATTTT. Translated: CASSVGTDTQYF. The chain joins TRBV11-3 to TRBJ2-3, with D uncertain. Germline CDR1 and CDR2: SGHNT and YENEEA. V dropped 5 bases and J dropped 3 bases, with 6 bases sitting between them. The CDR3 is 12 residues long.

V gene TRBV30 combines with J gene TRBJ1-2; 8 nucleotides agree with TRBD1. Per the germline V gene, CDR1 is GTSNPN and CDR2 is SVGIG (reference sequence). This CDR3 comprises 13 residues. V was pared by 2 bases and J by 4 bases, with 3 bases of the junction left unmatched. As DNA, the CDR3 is TGTGCCTGGAGTAGCGGACAGGGCTATGGCTACACCTTC. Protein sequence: CAWSSGQGYGYTF.

DNA of the CDR3: TGTGCCAGCAGTGCCTCCTTACTAGCGACGAGTGGCGAGCAGTACTTC. It yields the protein CASSASLLATSGEQYF. The V call is TRBV25-1, the J call TRBJ2-5; 7 positions agree with TRBD2. The J call could be wrong; TRBJ2-7 is a better fit for the DNA end. Germline V CDR1 and CDR2: MGHDK, SYGVNS. This CDR3 has 16 amino acids.

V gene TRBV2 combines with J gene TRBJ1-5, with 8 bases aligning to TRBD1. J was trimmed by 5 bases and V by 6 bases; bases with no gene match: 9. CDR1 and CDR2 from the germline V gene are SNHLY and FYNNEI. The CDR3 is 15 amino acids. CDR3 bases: TGTGCCAGCAGGCCCACAGGGGGAATTGATCAGCCCCAGCATTTT. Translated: CASRPTGGIDQPQHF.

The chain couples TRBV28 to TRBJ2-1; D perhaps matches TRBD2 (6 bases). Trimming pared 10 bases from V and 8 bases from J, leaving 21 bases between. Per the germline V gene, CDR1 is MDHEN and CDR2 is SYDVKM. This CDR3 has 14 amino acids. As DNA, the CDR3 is TGTGCCACCCTAGTGGCGGGGAGAAGGCATGAGCAGTTCTTC. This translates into CATLVAGRRHEQFF.

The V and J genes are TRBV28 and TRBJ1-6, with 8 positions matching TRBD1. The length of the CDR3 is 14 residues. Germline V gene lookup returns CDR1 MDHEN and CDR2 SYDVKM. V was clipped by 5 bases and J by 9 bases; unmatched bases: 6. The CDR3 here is CASSPGQAFSPLHF. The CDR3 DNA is TGTGCCAGCAGTCCGGGACAGGCATTTTCACCCCTCCACTTT.

This chain's CDR3 is CASSSQGWFWEKLFF. For the CDR3, the DNA is TGTGCCAGCAGCTCCCAGGGGTGGTTTTGGGAAAAACTGTTTTTT. This sequence joins TRBV11-2 and TRBJ1-4; weak D call: TRBD1 (6 bases). The germline gives CDR1 SGHAT, CDR2 FQNNGV. This CDR3 contains 15 residues. V lost 4 bases to trimming and J lost 8 bases, with 17 bases between them.

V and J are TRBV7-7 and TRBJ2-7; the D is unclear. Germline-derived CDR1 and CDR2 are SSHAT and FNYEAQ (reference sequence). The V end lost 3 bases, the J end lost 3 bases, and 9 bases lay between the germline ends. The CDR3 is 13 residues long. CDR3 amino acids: CASSFLQGYEQYF. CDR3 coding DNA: TGTGCCAGCAGCTTCCTTCAAGGCTACGAGCAGTACTTC.

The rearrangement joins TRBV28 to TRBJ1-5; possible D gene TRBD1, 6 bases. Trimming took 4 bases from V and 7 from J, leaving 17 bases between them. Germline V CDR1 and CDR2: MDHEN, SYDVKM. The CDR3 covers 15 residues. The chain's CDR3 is CASSWGGAQGQPQHF. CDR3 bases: TGTGCCAGCAGTTGGGGGGGGGCGCAGGGGCAGCCCCAGCATTTT.

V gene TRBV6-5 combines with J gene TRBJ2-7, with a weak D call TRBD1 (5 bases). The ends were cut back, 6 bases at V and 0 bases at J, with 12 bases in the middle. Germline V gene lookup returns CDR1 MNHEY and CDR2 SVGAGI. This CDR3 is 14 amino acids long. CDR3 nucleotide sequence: TGTGCCAGCAGACGGAGACAGATCTCCTACGAGCAGTACTTC. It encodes CASRRRQISYEQYF.

CDR3 bases: TGTGCCAGCAGCCAAGATGGGCGGGAGGGTCGAGAGCAGTTCTTC. Translated, it gives CASSQDGREGREQFF. V gene TRBV4-2 combines with J gene TRBJ2-1, with 9 bases that match TRBD2. The CDR3 covers 15 residues. Per germline, CDR1 LGHNA and CDR2 YNFKEQ. The junction had 7 bases not matched to a gene; V was cut back by 0 bases and J by 10 bases.

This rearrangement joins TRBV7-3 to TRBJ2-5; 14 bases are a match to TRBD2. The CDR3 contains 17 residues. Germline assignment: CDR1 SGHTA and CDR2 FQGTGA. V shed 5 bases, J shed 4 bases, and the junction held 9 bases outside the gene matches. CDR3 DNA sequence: TGTGCCAGCAGCCTAGGGACTAGCGGGAGAGAGGGAGAGACCCAGTACTTC. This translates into CASSLGTSGREGETQYF.

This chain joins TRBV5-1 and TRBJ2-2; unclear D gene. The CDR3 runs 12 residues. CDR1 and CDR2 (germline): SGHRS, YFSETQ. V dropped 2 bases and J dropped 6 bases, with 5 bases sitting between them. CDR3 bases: TGCGCCAGCAGCTTACAGTCCGGGGAGCTGTTTTTT. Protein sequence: CASSLQSGELFF.

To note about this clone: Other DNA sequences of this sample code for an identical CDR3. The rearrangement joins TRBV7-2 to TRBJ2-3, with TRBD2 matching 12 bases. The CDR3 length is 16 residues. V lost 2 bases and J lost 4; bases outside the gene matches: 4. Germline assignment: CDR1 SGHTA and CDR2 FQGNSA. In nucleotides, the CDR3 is TGTGCCAGCAGCTTACTAGCGGGAGGGGGGGCAGATACGCAGTATTTT. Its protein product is CASSLLAGGGADTQYF.

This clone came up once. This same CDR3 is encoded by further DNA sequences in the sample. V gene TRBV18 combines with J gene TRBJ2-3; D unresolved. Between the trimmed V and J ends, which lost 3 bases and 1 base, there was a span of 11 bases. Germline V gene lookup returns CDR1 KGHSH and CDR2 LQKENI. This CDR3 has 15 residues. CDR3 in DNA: TGTGCCAGCTCACCTACCTCTGGGGGCACAGATACGCAGTATTTT. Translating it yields CASSPTSGGTDTQYF.

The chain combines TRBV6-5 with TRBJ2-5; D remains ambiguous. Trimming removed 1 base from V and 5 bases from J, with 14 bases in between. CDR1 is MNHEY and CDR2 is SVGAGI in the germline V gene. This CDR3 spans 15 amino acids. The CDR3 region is CASSYYATPGETQYF. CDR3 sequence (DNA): TGTGCCAGCAGTTACTACGCAACCCCTGGTGAGACCCAGTACTTC.

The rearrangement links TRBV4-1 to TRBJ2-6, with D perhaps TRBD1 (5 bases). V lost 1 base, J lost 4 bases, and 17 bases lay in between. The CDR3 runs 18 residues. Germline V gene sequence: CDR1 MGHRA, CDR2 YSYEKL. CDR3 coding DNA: TGCGCCAGCAGCCAAGTAGGGCAGGGCCTCGGAGGGGCCAACGTCCTGACTTTC. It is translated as CASSQVGQGLGGANVLTF.

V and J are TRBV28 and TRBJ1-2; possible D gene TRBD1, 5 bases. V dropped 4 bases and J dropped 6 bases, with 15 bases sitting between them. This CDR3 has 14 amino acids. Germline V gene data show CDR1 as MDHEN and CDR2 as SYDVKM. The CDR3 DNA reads TGTGCCAGCAGTTCGGCGGGCTGGGGGGATGGCTACACCTTC. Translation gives CASSSAGWGDGYTF.

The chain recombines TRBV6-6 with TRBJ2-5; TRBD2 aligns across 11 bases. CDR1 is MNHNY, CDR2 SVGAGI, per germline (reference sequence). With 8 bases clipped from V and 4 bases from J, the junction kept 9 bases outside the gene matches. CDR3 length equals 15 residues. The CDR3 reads CASRKQGLAGETQYF. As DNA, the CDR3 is TGTGCCAGCCGGAAACAAGGACTAGCGGGAGAGACCCAGTACTTC.

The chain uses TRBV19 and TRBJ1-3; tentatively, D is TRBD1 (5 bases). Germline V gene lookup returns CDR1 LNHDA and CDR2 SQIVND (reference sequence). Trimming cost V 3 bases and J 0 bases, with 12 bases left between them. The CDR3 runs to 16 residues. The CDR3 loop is CASSIGGSRSGNTIYF. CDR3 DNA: TGTGCCAGTAGTATTGGGGGGTCCCGCTCTGGAAACACCATATATTTT.

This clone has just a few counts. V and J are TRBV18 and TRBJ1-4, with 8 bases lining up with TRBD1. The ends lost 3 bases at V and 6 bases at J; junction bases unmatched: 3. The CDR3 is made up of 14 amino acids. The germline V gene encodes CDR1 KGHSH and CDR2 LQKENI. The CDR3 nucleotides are TGTGCCAGCTCACCGGACAGGGTTGATGAAAAACTGTTTTTT. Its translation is CASSPDRVDEKLFF.

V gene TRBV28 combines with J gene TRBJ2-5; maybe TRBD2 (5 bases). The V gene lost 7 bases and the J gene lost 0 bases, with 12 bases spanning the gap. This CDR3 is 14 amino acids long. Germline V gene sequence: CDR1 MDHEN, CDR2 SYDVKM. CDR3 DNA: TGTGCCAGCACCCGCGGACTGGACCAAGAGACCCAGTACTTC. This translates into CASTRGLDQETQYF.

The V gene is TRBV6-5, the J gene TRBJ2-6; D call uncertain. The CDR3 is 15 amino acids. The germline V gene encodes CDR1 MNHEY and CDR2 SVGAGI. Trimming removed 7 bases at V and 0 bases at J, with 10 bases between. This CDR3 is CASTDPSSGANVLTF. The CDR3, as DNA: TGTGCCAGCACCGACCCCAGCTCTGGGGCCAACGTCCTGACTTTC.

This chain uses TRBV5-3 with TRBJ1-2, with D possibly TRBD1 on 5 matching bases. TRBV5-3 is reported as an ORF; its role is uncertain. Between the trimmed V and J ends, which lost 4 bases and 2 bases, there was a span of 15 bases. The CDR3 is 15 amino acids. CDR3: CARSTIDSENYGYTF. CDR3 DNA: TGTGCCAGAAGCACCATAGACAGTGAGAACTATGGCTACACCTTC.

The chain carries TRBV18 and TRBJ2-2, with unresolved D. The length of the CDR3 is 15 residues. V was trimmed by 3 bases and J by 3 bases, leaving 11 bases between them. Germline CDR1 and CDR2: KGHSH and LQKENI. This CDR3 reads CASSPVWKDTGELFF. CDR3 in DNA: TGTGCCAGCTCACCGGTGTGGAAAGACACCGGGGAGCTGTTTTTT.